This T cell receptor (beta chain) was recovered during a study of T cells in Graves' hyperthyroidism and ophthalmopathy. V shed 1 base and J 16 bases; nucleotides not matched to a gene: 18. The germline V gene encodes CDR1 LGHNA and CDR2 YNFKEQ. The CDR3 runs to 17 residues. Template material for amplifying TCR beta CDR3 regions consisted of RNA transcripts. The HTBI primer set drove a first-round RT-PCR of the TCR CDR3. TCRdb re-derived calls from the multiplex PCR reads in MiXCR, one entry per CDR3 protein. The sample lists roughly 630,000 distinct CDR3 sequences, approximately 14% occurring once. Sample: blood. This chain joins TRBV4-2 and TRBJ2-6, with 8 bases matching TRBD1. The source of this sequence is a woman in her twenties or thirties with Graves' hyperthyroidism. In DNA form, the CDR3 reads TGTGCCAGCAGCCAAGTCGAGTACTGGGACAGGTCGTCGCCGCTGACTTTC. Translating it yields CASSQVEYWDRSSPLTF.